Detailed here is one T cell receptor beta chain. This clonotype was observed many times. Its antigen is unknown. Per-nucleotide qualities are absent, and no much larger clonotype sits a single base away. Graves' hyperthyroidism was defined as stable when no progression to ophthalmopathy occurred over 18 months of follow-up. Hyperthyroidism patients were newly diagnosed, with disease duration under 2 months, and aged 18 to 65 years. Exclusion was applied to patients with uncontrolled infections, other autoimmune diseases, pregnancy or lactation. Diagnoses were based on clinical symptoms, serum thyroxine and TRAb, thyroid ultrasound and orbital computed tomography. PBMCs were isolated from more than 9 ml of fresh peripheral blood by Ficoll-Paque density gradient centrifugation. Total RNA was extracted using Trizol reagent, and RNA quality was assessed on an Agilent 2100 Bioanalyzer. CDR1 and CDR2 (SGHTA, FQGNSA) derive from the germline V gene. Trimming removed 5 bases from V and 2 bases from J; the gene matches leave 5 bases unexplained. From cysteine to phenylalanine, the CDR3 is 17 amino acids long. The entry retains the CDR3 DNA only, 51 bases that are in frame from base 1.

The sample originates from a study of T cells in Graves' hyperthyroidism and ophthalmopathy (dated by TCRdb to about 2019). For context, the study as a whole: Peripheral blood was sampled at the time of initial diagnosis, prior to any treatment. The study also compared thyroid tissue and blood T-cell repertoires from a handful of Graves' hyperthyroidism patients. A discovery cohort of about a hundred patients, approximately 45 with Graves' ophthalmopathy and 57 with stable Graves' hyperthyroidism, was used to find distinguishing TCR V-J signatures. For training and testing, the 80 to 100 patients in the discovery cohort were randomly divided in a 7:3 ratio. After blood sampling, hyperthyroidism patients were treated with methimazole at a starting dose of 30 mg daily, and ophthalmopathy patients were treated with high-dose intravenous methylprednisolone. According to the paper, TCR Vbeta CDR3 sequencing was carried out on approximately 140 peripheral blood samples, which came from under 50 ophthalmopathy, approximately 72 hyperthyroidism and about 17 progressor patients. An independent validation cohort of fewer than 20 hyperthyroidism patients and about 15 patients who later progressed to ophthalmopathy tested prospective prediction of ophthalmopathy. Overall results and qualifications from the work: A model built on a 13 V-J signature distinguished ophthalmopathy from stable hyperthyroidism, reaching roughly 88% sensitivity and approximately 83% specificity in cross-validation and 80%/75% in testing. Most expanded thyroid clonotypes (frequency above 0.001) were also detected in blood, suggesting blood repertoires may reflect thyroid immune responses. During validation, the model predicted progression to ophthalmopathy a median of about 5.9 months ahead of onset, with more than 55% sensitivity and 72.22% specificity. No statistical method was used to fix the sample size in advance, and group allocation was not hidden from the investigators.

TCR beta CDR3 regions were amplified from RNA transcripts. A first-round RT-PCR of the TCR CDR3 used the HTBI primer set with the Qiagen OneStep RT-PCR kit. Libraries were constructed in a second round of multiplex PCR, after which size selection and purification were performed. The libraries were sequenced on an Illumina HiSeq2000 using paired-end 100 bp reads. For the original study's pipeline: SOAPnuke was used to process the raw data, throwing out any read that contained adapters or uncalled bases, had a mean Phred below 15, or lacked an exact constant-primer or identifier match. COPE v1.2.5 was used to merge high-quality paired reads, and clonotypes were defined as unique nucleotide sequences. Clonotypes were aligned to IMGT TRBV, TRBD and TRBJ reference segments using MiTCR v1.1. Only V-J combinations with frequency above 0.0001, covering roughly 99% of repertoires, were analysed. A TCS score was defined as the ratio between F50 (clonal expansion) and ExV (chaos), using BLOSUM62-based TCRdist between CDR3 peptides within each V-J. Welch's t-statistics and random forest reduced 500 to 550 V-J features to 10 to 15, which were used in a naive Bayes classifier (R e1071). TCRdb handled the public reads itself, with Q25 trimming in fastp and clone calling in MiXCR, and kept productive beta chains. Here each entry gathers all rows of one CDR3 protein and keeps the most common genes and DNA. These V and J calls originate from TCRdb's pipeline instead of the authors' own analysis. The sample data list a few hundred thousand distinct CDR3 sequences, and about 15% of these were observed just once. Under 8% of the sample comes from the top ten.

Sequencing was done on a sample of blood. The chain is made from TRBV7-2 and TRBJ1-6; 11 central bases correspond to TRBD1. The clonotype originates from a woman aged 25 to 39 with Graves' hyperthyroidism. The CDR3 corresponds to CASSPRDRGAYNSPLHF. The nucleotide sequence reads TGTGCCAGCAGCCCCCGGGACAGGGGGGCCTATAATTCACCCCTCCACTTT.